Listed here are 23 T cell receptor beta chains from one sample, sequenced in a study of Graves' ophthalmopathy and Graves' hyperthyroidism. The authors amplified TCR beta CDR3 regions, and they did so from RNA transcripts for repertoire sequencing. Amplification began with first-round RT-PCR using HTBI primers, then second-round multiplex PCR was performed. One entry per CDR3 protein, called by TCRdb with MiXCR from the multiplex PCR reads. The sample lists 200,000 to 250,000 distinct CDR3 sequences, around 45% occurring once. Sequenced sample: peripheral blood. The receptors derive from an adult man with Graves' ophthalmopathy.

The chain couples TRBV25-1 to TRBJ1-1, with unresolved D. Trimming left V 1 base short and J 1 base short, with 7 bases between. This CDR3 region has 14 residues. Germline CDR1 reads MGHDK; CDR2 reads SYGVNS. The CDR3 DNA reads as TGTGCCAGCAGTGAATCCGGGTCGAACACTGAAGCTTTCTTT. Translation gives CASSESGSNTEAFF.

The chain is built from TRBV6-5 and TRBJ1-5, with D uncertain. CDR1 and CDR2 from the germline V gene are MNHEY and SVGAGI. V lost 8 bases and J 0 bases, leaving 8 bases between the germline ends. This CDR3 spans 13 amino acids. CDR3 sequence (DNA): TGTGCCAGCGGCAGAGTTAGCAATCAGCCCCAGCATTTT. Its protein is CASGRVSNQPQHF.

The CDR3 nucleotides are TGTGCCAGCAGAAAACCCCAAGGGCGACAGGGGTGGAGGGGCTACACCTTC. The encoded protein is CASRKPQGRQGWRGYTF. The chain combines TRBV7-9 with TRBJ1-2; 8 bases are a match to TRBD1. After removal of 6 bases from V and 8 bases from J, the junction contained 20 bases not matched to a gene. This CDR3 comprises 17 residues. Germline CDR1 is SEHNR and CDR2 is FQNEAQ (reference sequence).

CDR3 bases: TGCAGCGTTGCCAGCTCACCGGACAGGGGAGACTCTGGCTACACCTTC. Translation: CSVASSPDRGDSGYTF. This rearrangement joins TRBV29-1 to TRBJ1-2, with 9 bases aligning to TRBD1. With 4 bases clipped from V and 7 bases from J, the junction kept 16 bases outside the gene matches. Germline lookup yields CDR1 SQVTM and CDR2 ANQGSEA. The CDR3 contains 16 residues.

CDR3 in DNA: TGTGCCAGTAGTATTCGGGACAGGGAAAAACTGTTTTTT. It yields the protein CASSIRDREKLFF. The chain combines TRBV19 with TRBJ1-4, with 8 bases identical to TRBD1. This CDR3 comprises 13 residues. Germline CDR1 reads LNHDA; CDR2 reads SQIVND (reference sequence). Germline trimming cut 3 bases from V and 8 bases from J; bases unmatched to any gene: 2.

This clonotype was observed a handful of times. The rearrangement uses TRBV3-1 and TRBJ2-5, with unresolved D. Trimming shortened V by 8 bases and J by 2 bases, and 12 bases separated the two germline ends. This CDR3 comprises 13 residues. In germline, CDR1 is LGHDT, CDR2 YNNKEL (reference sequence). This CDR3 reads CASLERLQETQYF. The DNA of the CDR3 is TGTGCCAGCCTCGAAAGACTTCAAGAGACCCAGTACTTC.

This clonotype was observed a single time. CDR3 region: CSARDLFSGAPSYEQYF. The CDR3 DNA follows: TGCAGTGCTAGAGATCTCTTTAGCGGGGCCCCCTCCTACGAGCAGTACTTC. V gene TRBV20-1 combines with J gene TRBJ2-7; the match to TRBD2 covers 8 bases. CDR1 is DFQATT and CDR2 is SNEGSKA in the germline V gene (reference sequence). CDR3 size: 17 residues. V gave up 0 bases and J gave up 0 bases; unmatched junction bases: 10.

The chain joins TRBV7-9 to TRBJ1-2; D unresolved. Looked up from germline, CDR1 is SEHNR and CDR2 is FQNEAQ (reference sequence). Trimming cost V 5 bases and J 2 bases, with 15 bases left between them. The CDR3 sequence is 15 residues long. This chain's CDR3 is CASSQFPLGNYGYTF. CDR3 DNA sequence: TGTGCCAGCAGCCAATTCCCCCTAGGAAACTATGGCTACACCTTC.

The V call is TRBV7-9, the J call TRBJ2-7, with 9 bases identical to TRBD1. The trim removed 4 bases at V and 1 base at J, leaving 11 bases unmatched. Germline lookup yields CDR1 SEHNR and CDR2 FQNEAQ (reference sequence). The CDR3 is 17 amino acids. CDR3: CASSWGQGVSYSYEQYF. The CDR3 DNA is TGTGCCAGCAGCTGGGGACAGGGAGTCTCCTATTCCTACGAGCAGTACTTC.

This clonotype has more than one count but fewer than ten. V and J are TRBV6-1 and TRBJ1-1, with unresolved D. Germline values: CDR1 MNHNS, CDR2 SASEGT. This CDR3 spans 12 amino acids. The ends were cut back, 3 bases at V and 11 bases at J, with 13 bases in the middle. The CDR3 sequence: CASSDAGSRAFF. CDR3 DNA: TGTGCCAGCAGTGATGCAGGCAGTAGGGCTTTCTTT.

The rearrangement uses TRBV20-1 and TRBJ1-5, with D tentatively TRBD1 (5 bases). V lost 2 bases, J lost 2 bases, and 16 bases lay in between. Germline V gene lookup returns CDR1 DFQATT and CDR2 SNEGSKA (reference sequence). The CDR3 is 16 residues long. The CDR3 loop is CSARTSGTGGNQPQHF. In nucleotides, the CDR3 is TGCAGTGCTAGAACCTCCGGGACTGGGGGCAATCAGCCCCAGCATTTT.

This clonotype was observed a few times. The gene calls are TRBV2 and TRBJ1-4; 8 nucleotides line up with TRBD1. Germline V gene lookup returns CDR1 SNHLY and CDR2 FYNNEI. Trimming at V came to 6 bases and at J to 2 bases, leaving 5 bases not matched to a gene. The CDR3 runs to 15 residues. CDR3 protein: CASRANRGTNEKLFF. The CDR3 DNA is TGTGCCAGCAGGGCTAACAGGGGGACTAATGAAAAACTGTTTTTT.

The rearrangement joins TRBV9 to TRBJ1-2; 10 bases align to TRBD1. There are 15 residues in the CDR3. The germline gives CDR1 SGDLS, CDR2 YYNGEE. V lost 5 bases and J lost 6; bases outside the gene matches: 10. This chain's CDR3 is CASSSLRQGADGYTF. CDR3 nucleotides: TGTGCCAGCAGTTCCCTTCGACAGGGGGCCGATGGCTACACCTTC.

The J gene is TRBJ2-2, the V gene TRBV7-8; D might be TRBD2 (7 bases). V lost 1 base to trimming and J lost 7 bases, with 13 bases between them. The CDR3 is made up of 15 amino acids. CDR1 and CDR2 from the germline V gene are SGHVS and FQNEAQ. The CDR3 protein is CASSLVGGADGELFF. The DNA for the CDR3 is TGTGCCAGCAGCTTAGTGGGGGGGGCCGACGGGGAGCTGTTTTTT.

Note on this clonotype: The junction departs from germline at one end; a sequencing error may be responsible. J is TRBJ1-2 and V is TRBV7-2; D is perhaps TRBD1 (6 bases). Germline values: CDR1 SGHTA, CDR2 FQGNSA. This CDR3 is 17 amino acids long. The CDR3 DNA follows: TGCGCCAGCAGCTTGGAAAGGGGGGCCAATCTGCGCTATGGCTACACCTTC. This sequence encodes CASSLERGANLRYGYTF.

The V gene is TRBV6-5, the J gene TRBJ1-4; D may be TRBD1 (5 bases). Trimming took 5 bases from V and 2 from J, leaving 12 bases between them. There are 15 residues in the CDR3. Germline CDR1 reads MNHEY; CDR2 reads SVGAGI. The CDR3: CASSMQGATNEKLFF. The CDR3 coding sequence is TGTGCCAGCAGTATGCAGGGTGCCACTAATGAAAAACTGTTTTTT.

This clonotype was detected ten times or more. This chain links TRBV9 with TRBJ1-4, with unresolved D. V dropped 3 bases and J dropped 8 bases, with 17 bases sitting between them. This CDR3 spans 15 amino acids. The germline gives CDR1 SGDLS, CDR2 YYNGEE. CDR3 nucleotides: TGTGCCAGCAGCGCCACTTGGCAAATGGAGGAAAAACTGTTTTTT. The encoded protein is CASSATWQMEEKLFF.

The rearrangement joins TRBV7-3 to TRBJ2-3; D could derive from TRBD1 or TRBD2 (5 bases each). Looked up from germline, CDR1 is SGHTA and CDR2 is FQGTGA. The CDR3 runs to 15 residues. The V end was cut by 5 bases, the J end by 0 bases, with 12 bases between. The DNA for the CDR3 is TGTGCCAGCAGCCCAAGCGGACACAGCACAGATACGCAGTATTTT. This gives the protein CASSPSGHSTDTQYF.

The V and J genes are TRBV7-8 and TRBJ2-7; D is possibly TRBD1 or TRBD2 (5 bases each). This CDR3 is built from 14 residues. Between the trimmed V and J ends, which lost 1 base and 2 bases, there was a span of 9 bases. Germline assignment: CDR1 SGHVS and CDR2 FQNEAQ. CDR3 in amino acids: CASSLVRGPYEQYF. The CDR3, as DNA: TGTGCCAGCAGCTTAGTTCGGGGACCCTACGAGCAGTACTTC.

The gene calls are TRBV5-6 and TRBJ2-5; TRBD2 might be the D (6 bases). The germline gives CDR1 SGHDT, CDR2 YYEEEE. Trimming removed 5 bases at V and 5 bases at J, with 16 bases between. The CDR3 is made up of 14 amino acids. The CDR3 DNA is TGTGCCAGCAGTTCTGGACTAATTACGGAGACCCAGTACTTC. It translates to CASSSGLITETQYF. Full variable domain (missing parts from reference TRBV5-6 and TRBJ2-5): DAGVTQSPTHLIKTRGQQVTLRCSPKSGHDTVSWYQQALGQGPQFIFQYYEEEERQRGNFPDRFSGHQFPNYSSELNVNALLLGDSALYLCASSSGLITETQYFGPGTRLLVL.

In the case of this clonotype: A junction boundary mismatches the germline segment, possibly from a read error. V usage is TRBV7-2 and J usage is TRBJ2-5, with 9 bases matching TRBD1. CDR3 length equals 14 residues. Germline CDR1 SGHTA, CDR2 FQGNSA. The CDR3 bases are TGCGCCAGCAGCCAAGACAGGGGGTTGGAGACCCAGTACTTC. Translating gives CASSQDRGLETQYF.

This clonotype came up a few times. The rearrangement uses TRBV2 and TRBJ2-7, with D possibly matching TRBD1 (5 bases). V lost 4 bases and J lost 0, with 13 bases in between. The germline V gene has CDR1 SNHLY and CDR2 FYNNEI. The CDR3 has 15 amino acids. The CDR3 here is CASSGDVRGSYEQYF. The CDR3 nucleotides are TGTGCCAGCAGTGGGGATGTAAGGGGCTCCTACGAGCAGTACTTC.

The V call is TRBV7-9, the J call TRBJ2-3; 10 bases match TRBD2. The CDR3 is 17 residues long. V lost 2 bases to trimming and J lost 5 bases; unmatched junction nucleotides: 10. Germline V lookup: CDR1 SEHNR, CDR2 FQNEAQ (reference sequence). The CDR3 reads CASSLFSGRIRGDTQYF. The CDR3 coding sequence is TGTGCCAGCAGCTTATTTAGCGGGAGGATCCGGGGAGATACGCAGTATTTT.